This TCR beta chain stems from a study of T-cell memory formation after mild COVID-19. General observations from the study: There were some responding clones in pre-infection memory, which suggested that cross-reactive memory had joined. CD4+ contracting clones were found mainly in CM and EM, and CD8+ ones in EMRA.

MiXCR, run by TCRdb on the 5' RACE reads, gives a single entry per CDR3 protein. The sample comprises roughly 70,000 distinct CDR3 sequences, approximately 15% of which are singletons, and 25% to 35% rests with the top ten. There are a few counts of this clonotype. Its antigen remains unknown. The J segment lost 7 bases and the V segment lost 4 bases, leaving 8 bases of the junction unmatched. Germline V gives CDR1 MNHEY, CDR2 SMNVEV (reference sequence). The CDR3 runs 14 residues. Sequencing was carried out using PBMCs or a T cell subset sorted from them (not recorded which). The receptor was derived from an adult woman who had mild COVID-19 (a few samples of this study predate the infection). Cell type and time point are not known. The genes are TRBV27 and TRBJ1-1; 8 nucleotides align to TRBD1. Here the CDR3 DNA reads TGTGCCAGCAGTTCTGCCCAGGGGGCTTTTGAAGCTTTCTTT. Translating it yields CASSSAQGAFEAFF.